Following are 19 T cell receptor beta chains from one sample sequenced in a study of siplizumab effects on memory and regulatory T cells (dated by TCRdb to about 2019). Libraries came from the immunoSEQ multiplex PCR assay. The source is immuneACCESS, and TCRdb retained only in-frame sequences with V and J called. Part of the clones is not carried over; for the studies checked, unresolved V genes explain less than half of this, and the remainder is unexplained. Across this sample there are some 100,000 clones, with 80% to 95% seen only once. The leading ten clones occupy 5.5% to 7.5% of the sample. Specimen: CD8+ T cells sorted from blood. These TCRs come from a human donor in good health.

V and J are TRBV5-4 and TRBJ1-2; 11 bases fit TRBD1. V dropped 5 bases and J dropped 1; count of bases not matched to a gene: 7. CDR1 and CDR2 (germline): SGHNT, YYREEE (reference sequence). The CDR3 loop spans 16 amino acids. CDR3 in DNA: TGTGCCAGCAGACCCCAGGACAGGGGGCATAACTATGGCTACACCTTC. Protein product: CASRPQDRGHNYGYTF.

This clone occurred a few times. The V call is TRBV27, the J call TRBJ1-5; the D is unclear. Germline-derived CDR1 and CDR2 are MNHEY and SMNVEV (reference sequence). This CDR3 comprises 13 residues. V dropped 3 bases and J dropped 4 bases, with 7 bases sitting between them. The CDR3: CASSFGENQPQHF. The CDR3 nucleotides read TGTGCCAGCAGTTTTGGGGAAAATCAGCCCCAGCATTTT.

The V gene is TRBV10-3, the J gene TRBJ2-5; unclear D gene. The better agreement between TRBJ2-7 and the DNA end casts doubt on the J call. Germline V gene data show CDR1 as ENHRY and CDR2 as SYGVKD. This CDR3 comprises 14 residues. The CDR3, as DNA: TGTGCCATCAGTGTCGACGTAGGCTCCTACGAGCAGTACTTC. Translating it yields CAISVDVGSYEQYF.

The chain joins TRBV6-5 to TRBJ2-3; 8 nucleotides agree with TRBD2. CDR1 and CDR2 (germline): MNHEY, SVGAGI. This CDR3 comprises 14 residues. Trimming took 5 bases from V and 5 from J; bases not matched to a gene: 6. The CDR3 sequence: CASSALAGGDTQYF. Written as DNA, the CDR3 is TGTGCCAGCAGTGCTCTGGCGGGGGGAGATACGCAGTATTTT.

The V gene is TRBV2, the J gene TRBJ1-4, with D unresolved. The CDR3 runs 13 residues. V was clipped by 1 base and J by 4 bases, with 4 bases between them. CDR1 is SNHLY, CDR2 FYNNEI, per germline. DNA of the CDR3: TGTGCCAGCAGTGAAGTCCTTAATGAAAAACTGTTTTTT. Encoded protein: CASSEVLNEKLFF.

The CDR3 region is CASSPGTHNEQFF. CDR3 bases: TGTGCCAGCAGCCCAGGGACTCACAATGAGCAGTTCTTC. This chain links TRBV5-6 with TRBJ2-1, with D perhaps matching TRBD2 (6 bases). V lost 4 bases and J lost 5, with 10 bases in between. Germline V gives CDR1 SGHDT, CDR2 YYEEEE. The CDR3 runs 13 residues.

This chain uses TRBV10-3 with TRBJ1-2; TRBD1 matches 9 bases. V lost 10 bases, J lost 2 bases, and 11 bases stayed unmatched. From germline, CDR1 is ENHRY and CDR2 SYGVKD. The CDR3 loop spans 15 amino acids. CDR3 nucleotide sequence: TGTGCCACTCTCGGGACAGGGCTTAGCAACTATGGCTACACCTTC. This sequence encodes CATLGTGLSNYGYTF.

This chain joins TRBV10-3 and TRBJ2-1; TRBD1 agrees at 8 bases. The CDR3 sequence is 14 residues long. The J segment lost 1 base and the V segment lost 11 bases, leaving 7 bases of the junction unmatched. Germline loops: CDR1 ENHRY, CDR2 SYGVKD. CDR3 DNA: TGTGCCTCTAAGGGACAGGATTCCTACAATGAGCAGTTCTTC. Translating gives CASKGQDSYNEQFF.

This chain connects TRBV6-4 to TRBJ2-1; maybe TRBD2 (6 bases). The V gene's germline CDR1 is MRHNA and CDR2 SNTAGT. The ends were cut back, 6 bases at V and 0 bases at J, with 12 bases in the middle. This CDR3 is built from 15 residues. The CDR3 protein is CASRPSDSSYNEQFF. CDR3 in DNA: TGTGCCAGCAGGCCTAGCGACAGCTCCTACAATGAGCAGTTCTTC.

The chain recombines TRBV9 with TRBJ2-3, with TRBD2 identical over 16 bases. The CDR3 loop spans 17 amino acids. V trimming: 4 bases; J trimming: 6 bases; junction bases outside the gene matches: 8. Germline V gives CDR1 SGDLS, CDR2 YYNGEE. The CDR3 loop is CASSTSGTSGGADTQYF. The DNA of the CDR3 is TGTGCCAGCAGCACCTCCGGGACTAGCGGGGGGGCGGATACGCAGTATTTT.

J is TRBJ2-3 and V is TRBV9; possible D gene TRBD2, 5 bases. V was cut by 0 bases and J by 5 bases, with 13 bases left in between. Germline V gene data show CDR1 as SGDLS and CDR2 as YYNGEE. The CDR3 contains 15 residues. In nucleotides, the CDR3 is TGTGCCAGCAGCGTAGCTAGTGTCGGGAAAGATACGCAGTATTTT. The encoded protein is CASSVASVGKDTQYF.

This clone showed up just once. This rearrangement joins TRBV5-1 to TRBJ2-3, with D unresolved. V was clipped by 0 bases and J by 2 bases, with 7 bases between them. The CDR3 has 14 residues. CDR1 and CDR2 from the germline V gene are SGHRS and YFSETQ. CDR3 loop: CASSLEVFTDTQYF. CDR3 in DNA: TGCGCCAGCAGCTTGGAGGTCTTCACAGATACGCAGTATTTT.

The CDR3 sequence: CASSRGFQETQYF. CDR3 in DNA: TGTGCCAGTTCCCGGGGCTTTCAAGAGACCCAGTACTTC. This chain links TRBV19 with TRBJ2-5; D could derive from TRBD1 or TRBD2 (5 bases each). Trimming pared 8 bases from V and 2 bases from J, leaving 12 bases between. Germline V gives CDR1 LNHDA, CDR2 SQIVND (reference sequence). The CDR3 sequence is 13 residues long.

The CDR3 sequence is CASTPYQGYGYTF. The CDR3 DNA follows: TGTGCCAGTACTCCATATCAAGGCTATGGCTACACCTTC. The chain is built from TRBV19 and TRBJ1-2; D unresolved. Germline CDR1 and CDR2: LNHDA and SQIVND (reference sequence). The CDR3 contains 13 residues. V lost 7 bases to trimming and J lost 4 bases, with 13 bases between them.

The rearrangement links TRBV13 to TRBJ2-3; D call uncertain. V was shortened by 3 bases and J by 0 bases, with 1 base between the two germline ends. The CDR3 is made up of 12 amino acids. Germline CDR1 and CDR2: PRHDT and FYEKMQ (reference sequence). CDR3 coding DNA: TGTGCCAGCAGCTTTAGCACAGATACGCAGTATTTT. Its translation is CASSFSTDTQYF.

J is TRBJ2-7 and V is TRBV4-1; D is possibly TRBD1 (6 bases). The V and J ends lost 1 base and 3 bases respectively, with 10 bases between them. Per germline, CDR1 MGHRA and CDR2 YSYEKL. CDR3 length: 14 residues. The CDR3 loop reads CASSQVPQGYEQYF. The CDR3 DNA reads as TGCGCCAGCAGCCAAGTCCCACAGGGCTACGAGCAGTACTTC.

V and J are TRBV25-1 and TRBJ1-4; D might be TRBD1 (5 bases). The CDR3 consists of 16 residues. The germline V gene has CDR1 MGHDK and CDR2 SYGVNS. Trimming removed 3 bases at V and 8 bases at J, with 19 bases between. The CDR3 reads CASSDPYGGIGEKLFF. The CDR3 DNA reads as TGTGCCAGCAGTGACCCTTATGGGGGTATAGGGGAAAAACTGTTTTTT.

This chain links TRBV9 with TRBJ1-3; a possible D gene is TRBD1 (5 bases). This CDR3 contains 16 residues. CDR1 is SGDLS, CDR2 YYNGEE, per germline. Trimming pared 0 bases from V and 0 bases from J, leaving 10 bases between. The DNA for the CDR3 is TGTGCCAGCAGCGTAGAAGGGGAGAGCTCTGGAAACACCATATATTTT. Protein product: CASSVEGESSGNTIYF.

About this clone: This CDR3 is also generated by other DNA sequences in the sample. The rearrangement joins TRBV7-9 to TRBJ1-2, with D perhaps TRBD1 (6 bases). V dropped 5 bases and J dropped 1 base, with 14 bases sitting between them. Germline values: CDR1 SEHNR, CDR2 FQNEAQ (reference sequence). The CDR3 spans 15 residues. CDR3 residues: CASSRRQDLNYGYTF. CDR3 nucleotide sequence: TGTGCCAGCAGCCGACGACAGGACCTTAACTATGGCTACACCTTC.